This entry describes one TCR beta chain. Its specificity is not known. These data originate in a study of T cell clones after liver transplantation. Study-wide background: Tolerance: complete withdrawal held at least one year, liver enzymes staying within twice normal.

Study observations and caveats: Low donor cell numbers restricted donor-reactive repertoire measurement in a couple of subjects.

Generated by immunoSEQ multiplex PCR, the TCRdb table keeps only in-frame clones and is missing some. The sample records more than 95,000 clones, about 86% being singletons. In germline, CDR1 is SQVTM, CDR2 ANQGSEA. The CDR3 has 15 residues. J lost 3 bases, V lost 5 bases, and 11 bases had no gene match. The source was CD4+ T cells from blood, collected roughly 50 months after liver transplant. The clonotype comes from a human patient who received a liver transplant. The graft donor may have given rise to some T cells. The J gene is TRBJ1-2, the V gene TRBV29-1; 8 nucleotides match TRBD1. Here the CDR3 reads CSVRFQGARHYGYTF. The CDR3 nucleotides read TGCAGCGTTCGCTTCCAGGGGGCGAGACACTATGGCTACACCTTC.